A selection of T cell receptor beta chains follows, all from one sample in a study of OX40 agonist ivuxolimab in advanced cancers. Measured with immunoSEQ multiplex PCR; TCRdb has only the in-frame clones, and not every one. The table records roughly 37,000 clones, 74% of them present only once. Sequences were derived from CD4+ or CD8+ T cells sorted from blood, sampled in a trial of the OX40 agonist ivuxolimab. The receptor set was obtained from an adult with an advanced solid tumor such as melanoma, head and neck, liver or kidney cancer. Each CDR3 is given with its conserved first and last residue. The order of the fields is D gene, clone size, V gene, J gene, CDR3 DNA, CDR3 protein. The D gene is left open where the match is weak. The size entry is marked missing in some rows and otherwise reads once, few, many or a size class.

TRBD1	-	TRBV28	TRBJ1-6	TGTGCCAGCAGTTTAGGGCACTCCGGGACAGTTAATTCACCCCTCCACTTT	CASSLGHSGTVNSPLHF
-	-	TRBV25-1	TRBJ2-3	TGTGCCAGCAGTCAGGCAGGGCGGGATACGCAGTATTTT	CASSQAGRDTQYF
TRBD1	-	TRBV6-4	TRBJ2-1	TGTGCCAGACCGGGACAGGGGGGGAATGAGCAGTTCTTC	CARPGQGGNEQFF
-	-	TRBV6-5	TRBJ1-2	TGTGCCAGCACCCCTTGGGAAACTAACTATGGCTACACCTTC	CASTPWETNYGYTF
-	-	TRBV10-3	TRBJ1-2	TGTGCCATCAGTGAGGGACTGAATCGGTGGGATGGCTACACCTTC	CAISEGLNRWDGYTF
-	-	TRBV19	TRBJ1-1	TGTGCCAGTAGTATGGGGGGGCTGAACACTGAAGCTTTCTTT	CASSMGGLNTEAFF
-	-	TRBV6-6	TRBJ1-2	TGTGCCGGGGGAGGGGGGCCGAACTATGGCTACACCTTC	CAGGGGPNYGYTF
-	-	TRBV7-6	TRBJ1-2	TGTGCCAGCAGCCAGTCAGGCTACTATGGCTACACCTTC	CASSQSGYYGYTF
TRBD1	-	TRBV6-5	TRBJ2-1	TGTGCCAGCAGTCGGGACAGGGGGCAAAATGAGCAGTTCTTC	CASSRDRGQNEQFF
TRBD1	-	TRBV4-1	TRBJ1-2	TGCGCCAGCAGCCAGCTGACAGGGCGGAGTAACTATGGCTACACCTTC	CASSQLTGRSNYGYTF
-	-	TRBV7-9	TRBJ1-2	TGTGCCAGCAGCTTAACAGGGAAATATGGCTACACCTTC	CASSLTGKYGYTF
TRBD1	few	TRBV7-2	TRBJ1-2	TGTGCCAGCAGCTACAGGGGGCGTAACTATGGCTACACCTTC	CASSYRGRNYGYTF
-	-	TRBV9	TRBJ1-1	TGTGCCAGCAGCGCCCACCGTAACACTGAAGCTTTCTTT	CASSAHRNTEAFF
-	-	TRBV12-2	TRBJ2-3	TGTGCAAGTGGGCCTGGAGATACGCAGTATTTT	CASGPGDTQYF
-	-	TRBV9	TRBJ2-1	TGTGCCAGCAGCGTAGGTCCGGAACCCGTACTGCACAATGAGCAGTTCTTC	CASSVGPEPVLHNEQFF
-	-	TRBV18	TRBJ2-7	TGTGCCAGCTCACCAGGGGGATACGAGCAGTACTTC	CASSPGGYEQYF
-	-	TRBV30	TRBJ2-5	TGTGCCTGTGAGGGCAGTACCCAAGAGACCCAGTACTTC	CACEGSTQETQYF
-	-	TRBV18	TRBJ2-7	TGTGCCAGCTCAGTTACGAGACAGTCAGCTGCCTACGAGCAGTACTTC	CASSVTRQSAAYEQYF
TRBD2	-	TRBV4-1	TRBJ2-1	TGCGCCAGCAGCCAAGATTGGACTAGCGGGGGGGCCAAGGACAATGAGCAGTTCTTC	CASSQDWTSGGAKDNEQFF
-	-	TRBV5-1	TRBJ1-2	TGCGCCAGCAGCACCGGCTTCTATGGCTACACCTTC	CASSTGFYGYTF
TRBD1	-	TRBV5-1	TRBJ2-1	TGCGCCAGCAGCTTGATTCACCGGGACAGAGAGCAGTTCTTC	CASSLIHRDREQFF
TRBD1	-	TRBV5-1	TRBJ2-4	TGCGCCAGCAGCTCCGGGACAGGGAAAAACATTCAGTACTTC	CASSSGTGKNIQYF
TRBD2	-	TRBV7-2	TRBJ2-3	TGTGCCAGCAGCTTACAGCGGGGGAAGGGTGATACGCAGTATTTT	CASSLQRGKGDTQYF